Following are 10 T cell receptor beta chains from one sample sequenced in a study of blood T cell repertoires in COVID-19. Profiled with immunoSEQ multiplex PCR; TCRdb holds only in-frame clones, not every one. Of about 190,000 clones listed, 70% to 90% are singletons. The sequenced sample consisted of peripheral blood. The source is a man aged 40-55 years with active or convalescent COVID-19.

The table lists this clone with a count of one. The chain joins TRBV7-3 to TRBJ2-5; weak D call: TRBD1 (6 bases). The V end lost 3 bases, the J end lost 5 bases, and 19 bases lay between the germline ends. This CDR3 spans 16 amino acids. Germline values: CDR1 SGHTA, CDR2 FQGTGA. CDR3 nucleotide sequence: TGTGCCAGCAGCTTCCGTGGTAGGGGGTATCGGGAGACCCAGTACTTC. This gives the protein CASSFRGRGYRETQYF.

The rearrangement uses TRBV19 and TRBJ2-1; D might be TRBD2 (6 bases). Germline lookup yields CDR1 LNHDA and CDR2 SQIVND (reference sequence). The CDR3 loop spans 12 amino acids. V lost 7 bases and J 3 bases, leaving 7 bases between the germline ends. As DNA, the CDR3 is TGTGCCAGTACGGACTACTACAATGAGCAGTTCTTC. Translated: CASTDYYNEQFF.

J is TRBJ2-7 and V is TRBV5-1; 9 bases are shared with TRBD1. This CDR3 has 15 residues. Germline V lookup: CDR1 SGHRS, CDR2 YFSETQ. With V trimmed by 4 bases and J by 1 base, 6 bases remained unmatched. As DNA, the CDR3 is TGCGCCAGCAGCCCTATGACAGGGGGATCCTACGAGCAGTACTTC. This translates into CASSPMTGGSYEQYF.

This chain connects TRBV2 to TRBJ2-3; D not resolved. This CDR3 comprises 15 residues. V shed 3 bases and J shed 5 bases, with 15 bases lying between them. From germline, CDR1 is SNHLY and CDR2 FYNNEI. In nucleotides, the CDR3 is TGTGCCAGCAGTGATCCCTTCCAAACCGGAGATACGCAGTATTTT. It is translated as CASSDPFQTGDTQYF.

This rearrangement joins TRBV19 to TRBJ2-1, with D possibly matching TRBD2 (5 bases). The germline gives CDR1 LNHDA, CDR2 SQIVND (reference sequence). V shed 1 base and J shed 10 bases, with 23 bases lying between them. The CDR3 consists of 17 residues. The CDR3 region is CASSIASSGIVSREQFF. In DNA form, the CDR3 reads TGTGCCAGTAGTATAGCCTCCTCGGGGATTGTCTCCAGGGAGCAGTTCTTC. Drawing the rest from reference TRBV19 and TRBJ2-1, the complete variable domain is DGGITQSPKYLFRKEGQNVTLSCEQNLNHDAMYWYRQDPGQGLRLIYYSQIVNDFQKGDIAEGYSVSREKKESFPLTVTSAQKNPTAFYLCASSIASSGIVSREQFFGPGTRLTVL.

The CDR3: CASSLEGVENTEAFF. The CDR3 nucleotides are TGTGCCAGCAGCTTAGAAGGGGTAGAGAACACTGAAGCTTTCTTT. The chain combines TRBV11-2 with TRBJ1-1, with D tentatively TRBD1 (5 bases). Germline loops: CDR1 SGHAT, CDR2 FQNNGV. V lost 0 bases and J 1 base, leaving 9 bases between the germline ends. The CDR3 is 15 residues long. Variable domain in full (rest from reference TRBV11-2 and TRBJ1-1): EAGVAQSPRYKIIEKRQSVAFWCNPISGHATLYWYQQILGQGPKLLIQFQNNGVVDDSQLPKDRFSAERLKGVDSTLKIQPAKLEDSAVYLCASSLEGVENTEAFFGQGTRLTVV.

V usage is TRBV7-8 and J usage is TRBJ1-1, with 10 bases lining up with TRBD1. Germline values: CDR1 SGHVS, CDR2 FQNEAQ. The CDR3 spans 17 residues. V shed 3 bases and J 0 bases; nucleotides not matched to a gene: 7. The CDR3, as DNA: TGTGCCAGCAGCTTGACAGGGGGCCAACGCTTGAACACTGAAGCTTTCTTT. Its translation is CASSLTGGQRLNTEAFF.

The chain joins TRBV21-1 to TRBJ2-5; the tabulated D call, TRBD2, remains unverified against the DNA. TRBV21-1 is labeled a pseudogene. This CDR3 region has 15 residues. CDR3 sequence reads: CASSYPPMYQETQYF. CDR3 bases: TGTGCCAGCAGCTATCCTCCTATGTACCAAGAGACCCAGTACTTC.

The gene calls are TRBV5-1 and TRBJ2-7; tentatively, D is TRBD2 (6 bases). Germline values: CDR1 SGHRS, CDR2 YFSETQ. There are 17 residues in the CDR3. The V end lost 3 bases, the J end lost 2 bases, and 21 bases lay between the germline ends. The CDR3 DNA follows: TGCGCCAGCAGCTCCGGACTACTGACCGTGGAACCCTACGAGCAGTACTTC. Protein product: CASSSGLLTVEPYEQYF. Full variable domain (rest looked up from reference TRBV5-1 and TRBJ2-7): KAGVTQTPRYLIKTRGQQVTLSCSPISGHRSVSWYQQTPGQGLQFLFEYFSETQRNKGNFPGRFSGRQFSNSRSEMNVSTLELGDSALYLCASSSGLLTVEPYEQYFGPGTRLTVT.

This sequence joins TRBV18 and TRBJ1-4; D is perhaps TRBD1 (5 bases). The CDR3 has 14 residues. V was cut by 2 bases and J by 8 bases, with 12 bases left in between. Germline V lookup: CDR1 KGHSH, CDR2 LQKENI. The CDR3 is CASSPFRVEEKLFF. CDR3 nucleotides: TGTGCCAGCTCACCATTCAGGGTCGAGGAAAAACTGTTTTTT.